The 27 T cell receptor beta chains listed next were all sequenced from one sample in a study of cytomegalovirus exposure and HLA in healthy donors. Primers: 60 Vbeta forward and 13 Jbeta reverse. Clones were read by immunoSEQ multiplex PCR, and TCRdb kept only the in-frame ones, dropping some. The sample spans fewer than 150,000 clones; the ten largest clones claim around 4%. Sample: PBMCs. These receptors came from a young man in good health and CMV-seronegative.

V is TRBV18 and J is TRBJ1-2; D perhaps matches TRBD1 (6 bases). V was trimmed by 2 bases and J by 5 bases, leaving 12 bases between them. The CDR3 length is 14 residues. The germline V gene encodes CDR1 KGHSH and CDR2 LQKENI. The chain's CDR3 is CASSPDRIAYGYTF. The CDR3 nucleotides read TGTGCCAGCTCACCAGACAGGATTGCTTATGGCTACACCTTC.

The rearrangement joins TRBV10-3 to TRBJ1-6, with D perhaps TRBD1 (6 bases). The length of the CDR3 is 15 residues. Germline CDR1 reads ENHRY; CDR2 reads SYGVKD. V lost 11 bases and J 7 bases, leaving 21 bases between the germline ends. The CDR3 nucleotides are TGTGCCTCACAGGGTGCCACGGTACCCAATTCACCCCTCCACTTT. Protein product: CASQGATVPNSPLHF.

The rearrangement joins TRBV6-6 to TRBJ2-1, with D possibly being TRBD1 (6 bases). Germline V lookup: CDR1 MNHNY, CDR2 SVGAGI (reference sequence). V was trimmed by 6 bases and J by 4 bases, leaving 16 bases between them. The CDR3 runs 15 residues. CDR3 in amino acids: CASRAQGRIYNEQFF. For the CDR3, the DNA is TGTGCCAGCAGAGCACAGGGTCGGATATACAATGAGCAGTTCTTC.

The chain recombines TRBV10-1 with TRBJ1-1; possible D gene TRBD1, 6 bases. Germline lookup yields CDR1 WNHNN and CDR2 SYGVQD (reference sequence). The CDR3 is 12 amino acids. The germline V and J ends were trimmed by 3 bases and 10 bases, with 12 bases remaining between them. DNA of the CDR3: TGCGCCAGCAGTGATAACCAGGGGACAGCTTTCTTT. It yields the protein CASSDNQGTAFF.

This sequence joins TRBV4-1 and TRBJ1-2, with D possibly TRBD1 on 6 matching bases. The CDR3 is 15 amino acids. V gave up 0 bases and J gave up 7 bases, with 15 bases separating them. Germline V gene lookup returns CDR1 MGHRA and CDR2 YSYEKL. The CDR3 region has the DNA TGCGCCAGCAGCCAAGAATCGTCAGGGGCAGGTGGCTACACCTTC. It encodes CASSQESSGAGGYTF.

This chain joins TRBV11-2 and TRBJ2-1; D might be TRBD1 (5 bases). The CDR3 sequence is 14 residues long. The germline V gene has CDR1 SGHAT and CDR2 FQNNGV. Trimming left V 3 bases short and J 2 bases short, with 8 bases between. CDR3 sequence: CASSLQGTYNEQFF. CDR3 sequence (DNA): TGTGCCAGCAGCTTGCAGGGCACCTACAATGAGCAGTTCTTC.

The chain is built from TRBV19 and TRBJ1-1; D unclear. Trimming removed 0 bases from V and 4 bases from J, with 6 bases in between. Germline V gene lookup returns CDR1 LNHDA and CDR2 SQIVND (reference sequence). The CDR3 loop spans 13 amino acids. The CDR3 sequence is CASSIDISTEAFF. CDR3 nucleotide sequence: TGTGCCAGTAGTATAGATATTTCCACTGAAGCTTTCTTT.

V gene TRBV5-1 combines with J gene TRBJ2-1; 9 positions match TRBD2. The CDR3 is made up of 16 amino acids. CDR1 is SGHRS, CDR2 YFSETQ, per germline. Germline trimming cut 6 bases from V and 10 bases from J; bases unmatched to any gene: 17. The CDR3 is CASTLRGAGGPREQFF. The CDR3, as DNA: TGCGCCAGCACCCTCAGGGGAGCGGGGGGCCCTCGGGAGCAGTTCTTC.

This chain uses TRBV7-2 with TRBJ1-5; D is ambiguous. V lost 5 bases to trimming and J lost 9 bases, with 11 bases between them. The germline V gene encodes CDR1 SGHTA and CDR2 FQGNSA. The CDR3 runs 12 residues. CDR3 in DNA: TGTGCCAGCAGCCGCGGGGTATGGCCCCAGCATTTT. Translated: CASSRGVWPQHF.

The chain's CDR3 is CASSFQGLAGNEQFF. CDR3 DNA sequence: TGTGCCAGCAGCTTTCAAGGACTAGCGGGTAATGAGCAGTTCTTC. This sequence joins TRBV7-2 and TRBJ2-1; TRBD2 matches 11 bases. Germline CDR1 SGHTA, CDR2 FQGNSA. The CDR3 consists of 15 residues. After removal of 3 bases from V and 7 bases from J, the junction contained 5 bases not matched to a gene.

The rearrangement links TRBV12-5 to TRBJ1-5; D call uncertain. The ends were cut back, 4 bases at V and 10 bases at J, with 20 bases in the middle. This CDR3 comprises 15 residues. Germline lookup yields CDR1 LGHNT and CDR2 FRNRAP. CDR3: CASGSTSDIPFPQHF. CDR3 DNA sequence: TGTGCTAGTGGTTCCACCTCAGATATCCCTTTCCCCCAGCATTTT.

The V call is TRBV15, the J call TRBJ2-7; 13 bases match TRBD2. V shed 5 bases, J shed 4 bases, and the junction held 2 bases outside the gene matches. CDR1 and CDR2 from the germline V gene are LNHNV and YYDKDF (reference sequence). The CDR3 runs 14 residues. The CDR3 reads CATSGTSGIYEQYF. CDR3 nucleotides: TGTGCCACCAGCGGGACTAGCGGGATTTACGAGCAGTACTTC.

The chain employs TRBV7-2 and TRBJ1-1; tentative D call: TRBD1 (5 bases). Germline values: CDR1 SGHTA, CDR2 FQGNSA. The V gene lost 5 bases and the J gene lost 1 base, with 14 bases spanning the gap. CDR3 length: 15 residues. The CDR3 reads CASSVPKRGNTEAFF. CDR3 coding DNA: TGTGCCAGCAGCGTTCCGAAAAGGGGGAACACTGAAGCTTTCTTT.

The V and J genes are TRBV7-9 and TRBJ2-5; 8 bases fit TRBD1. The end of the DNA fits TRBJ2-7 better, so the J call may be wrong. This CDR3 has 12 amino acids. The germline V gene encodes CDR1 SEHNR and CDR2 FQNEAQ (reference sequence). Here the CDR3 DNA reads TGTGCCATGGGGACAGGTCCCTACGAGCAGTACTTC. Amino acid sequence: CAMGTGPYEQYF.

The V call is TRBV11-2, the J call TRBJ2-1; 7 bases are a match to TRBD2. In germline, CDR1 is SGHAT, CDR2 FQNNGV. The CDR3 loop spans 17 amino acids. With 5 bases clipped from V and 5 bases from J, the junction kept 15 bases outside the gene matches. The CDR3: CASSAYTGTKTNNEQFF. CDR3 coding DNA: TGTGCCAGCAGCGCCTACACCGGGACTAAGACTAACAATGAGCAGTTCTTC.

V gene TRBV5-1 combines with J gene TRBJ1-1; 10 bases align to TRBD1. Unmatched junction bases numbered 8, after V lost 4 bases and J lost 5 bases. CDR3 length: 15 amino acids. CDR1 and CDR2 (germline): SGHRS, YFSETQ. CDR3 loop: CASSTRTGGDTEAFF. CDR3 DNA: TGCGCCAGCAGCACAAGGACAGGGGGAGATACTGAAGCTTTCTTT.

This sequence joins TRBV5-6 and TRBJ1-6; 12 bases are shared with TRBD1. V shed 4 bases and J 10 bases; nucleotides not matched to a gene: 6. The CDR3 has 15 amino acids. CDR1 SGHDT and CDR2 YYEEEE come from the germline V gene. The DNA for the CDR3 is TGTGCCAGCAGCCCGGGGACAGGGGGCGGATCACCCCTCCACTTT. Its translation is CASSPGTGGGSPLHF.

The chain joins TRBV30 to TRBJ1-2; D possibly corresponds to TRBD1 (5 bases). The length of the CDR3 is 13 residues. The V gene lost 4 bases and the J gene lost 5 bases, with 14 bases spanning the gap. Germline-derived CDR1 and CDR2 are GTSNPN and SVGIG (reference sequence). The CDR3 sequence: CAWTWGRGYGYTF. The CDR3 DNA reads TGTGCCTGGACTTGGGGTCGGGGGTATGGCTACACCTTC.

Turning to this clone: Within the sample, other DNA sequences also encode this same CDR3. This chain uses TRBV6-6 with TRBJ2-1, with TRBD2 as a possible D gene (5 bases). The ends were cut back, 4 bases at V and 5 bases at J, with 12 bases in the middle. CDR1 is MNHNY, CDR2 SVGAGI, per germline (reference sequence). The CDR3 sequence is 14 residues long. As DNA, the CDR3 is TGTGCCAGCAGTTCCCGGGGAAGCGACAATGAGCAGTTCTTC. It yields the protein CASSSRGSDNEQFF.

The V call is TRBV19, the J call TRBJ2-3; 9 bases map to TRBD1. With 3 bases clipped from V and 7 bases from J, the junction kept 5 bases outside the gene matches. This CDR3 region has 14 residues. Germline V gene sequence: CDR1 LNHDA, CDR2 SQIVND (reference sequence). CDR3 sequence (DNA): TGTGCCAGTAGTATCAACAGGGGGCGAAATACGCAGTATTTT. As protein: CASSINRGRNTQYF. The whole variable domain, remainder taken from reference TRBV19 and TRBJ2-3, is DGGITQSPKYLFRKEGQNVTLSCEQNLNHDAMYWYRQDPGQGLRLIYYSQIVNDFQKGDIAEGYSVSREKKESFPLTVTSAQKNPTAFYLCASSINRGRNTQYFGPGTRLTVL.

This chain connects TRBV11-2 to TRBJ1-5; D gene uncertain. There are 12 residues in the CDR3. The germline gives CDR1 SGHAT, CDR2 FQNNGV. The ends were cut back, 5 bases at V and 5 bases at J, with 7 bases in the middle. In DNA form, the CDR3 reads TGTGCCAGCAGCCCTCAGGATCAGCCCCAGCATTTT. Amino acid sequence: CASSPQDQPQHF.

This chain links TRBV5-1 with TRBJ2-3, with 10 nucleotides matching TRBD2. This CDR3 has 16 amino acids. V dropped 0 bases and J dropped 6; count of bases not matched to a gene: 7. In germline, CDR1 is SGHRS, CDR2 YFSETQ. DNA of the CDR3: TGCGCCAGCAGCTTGGCCCTAGCGGGGGCCAAGGATACGCAGTATTTT. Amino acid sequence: CASSLALAGAKDTQYF.

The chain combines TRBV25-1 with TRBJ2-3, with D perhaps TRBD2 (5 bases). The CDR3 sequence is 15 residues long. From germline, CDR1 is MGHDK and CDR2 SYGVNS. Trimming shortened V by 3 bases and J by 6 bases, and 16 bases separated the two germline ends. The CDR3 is CASSDPRGRRDTQYF. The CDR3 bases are TGTGCCAGCAGTGACCCTAGAGGGAGAAGGGATACGCAGTATTTT.

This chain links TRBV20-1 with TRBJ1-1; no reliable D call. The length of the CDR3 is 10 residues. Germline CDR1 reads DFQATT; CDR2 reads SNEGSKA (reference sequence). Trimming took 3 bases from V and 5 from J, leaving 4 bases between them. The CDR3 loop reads CSASITEAFF. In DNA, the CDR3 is TGCAGTGCTAGTATTACTGAAGCTTTCTTT.

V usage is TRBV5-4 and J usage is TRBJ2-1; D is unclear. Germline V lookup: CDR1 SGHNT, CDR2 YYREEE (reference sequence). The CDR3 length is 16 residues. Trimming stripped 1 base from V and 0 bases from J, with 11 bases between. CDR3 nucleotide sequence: TGTGCCAGCAGCTTGTCGGTGCTTAGCTCCTACAATGAGCAGTTCTTC. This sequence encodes CASSLSVLSSYNEQFF.

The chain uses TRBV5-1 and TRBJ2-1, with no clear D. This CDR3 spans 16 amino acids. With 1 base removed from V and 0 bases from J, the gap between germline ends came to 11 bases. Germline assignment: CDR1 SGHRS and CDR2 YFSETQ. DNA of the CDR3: TGCGCCAGCAGCTTGAACTTTGGTACCTCCTACAATGAGCAGTTCTTC. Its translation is CASSLNFGTSYNEQFF.

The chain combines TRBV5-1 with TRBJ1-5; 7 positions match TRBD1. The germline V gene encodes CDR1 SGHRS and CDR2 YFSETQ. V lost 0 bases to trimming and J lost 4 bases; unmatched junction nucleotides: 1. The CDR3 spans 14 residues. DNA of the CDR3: TGCGCCAGCAGCTTGGGGGACAGAAATCAGCCCCAGCATTTT. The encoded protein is CASSLGDRNQPQHF.